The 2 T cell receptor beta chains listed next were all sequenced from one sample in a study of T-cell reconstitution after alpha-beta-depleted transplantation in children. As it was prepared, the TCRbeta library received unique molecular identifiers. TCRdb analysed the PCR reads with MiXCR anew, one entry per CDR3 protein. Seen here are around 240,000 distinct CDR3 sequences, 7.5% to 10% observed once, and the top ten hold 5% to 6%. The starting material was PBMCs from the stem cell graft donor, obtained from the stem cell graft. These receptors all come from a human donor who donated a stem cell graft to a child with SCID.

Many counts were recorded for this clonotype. The CDR3 reads CASCTLGKRTGNEQYF. The DNA of the CDR3 is TGTGCCAGCTGCACACTGGGGAAAAGGACAGGGAACGAGCAGTACTTC. The rearrangement links TRBV5-5 to TRBJ2-7; 8 bases are shared with TRBD1. With 7 bases clipped from V and 5 bases from J, the junction kept 17 bases outside the gene matches. The germline V gene encodes CDR1 SGHKS and CDR2 YYEKEE (reference sequence). This CDR3 contains 16 residues.

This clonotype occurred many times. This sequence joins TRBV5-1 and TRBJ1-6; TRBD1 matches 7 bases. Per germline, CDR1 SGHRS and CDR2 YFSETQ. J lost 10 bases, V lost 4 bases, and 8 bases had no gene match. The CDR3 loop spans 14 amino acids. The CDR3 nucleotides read TGCGCCAGCAGCCCCGGGACAGCGGACTCACCCCTCCACTTT. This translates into CASSPGTADSPLHF.